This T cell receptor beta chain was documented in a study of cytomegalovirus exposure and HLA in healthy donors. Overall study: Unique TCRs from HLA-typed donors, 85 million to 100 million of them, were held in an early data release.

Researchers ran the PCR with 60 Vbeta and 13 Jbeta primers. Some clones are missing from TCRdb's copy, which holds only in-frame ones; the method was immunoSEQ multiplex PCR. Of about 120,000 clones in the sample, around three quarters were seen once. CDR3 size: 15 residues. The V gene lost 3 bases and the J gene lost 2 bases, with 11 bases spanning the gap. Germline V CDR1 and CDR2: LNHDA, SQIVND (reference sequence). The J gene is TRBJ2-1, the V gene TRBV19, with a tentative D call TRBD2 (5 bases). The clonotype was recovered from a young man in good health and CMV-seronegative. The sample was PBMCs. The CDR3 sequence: CASSIPTGTYNEQFF. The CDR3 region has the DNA TGTGCCAGTAGTATCCCTACCGGGACCTACAATGAGCAGTTCTTC.